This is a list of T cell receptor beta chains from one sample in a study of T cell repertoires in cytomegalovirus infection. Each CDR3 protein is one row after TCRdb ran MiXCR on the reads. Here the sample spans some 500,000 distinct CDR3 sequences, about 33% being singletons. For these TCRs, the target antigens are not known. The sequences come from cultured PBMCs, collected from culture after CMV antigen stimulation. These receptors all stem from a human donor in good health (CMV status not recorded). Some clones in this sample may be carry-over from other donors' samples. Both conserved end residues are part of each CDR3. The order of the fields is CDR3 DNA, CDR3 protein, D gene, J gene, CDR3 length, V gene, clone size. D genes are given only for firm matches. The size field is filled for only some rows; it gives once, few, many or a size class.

CDR3nt: TGTGCCAGCAGTTACTCGAGGACTAGCAAATACGAGCAGTACTTC
CDR3aa: CASSYSRTSKYEQYF
d_gene: TRBD2
j_gene: TRBJ2-7
len: 15
v_gene: TRBV6-2/TRBV6-3
abundance: -

CDR3nt: TGTGCCAGTGGCGGGGCAGGGGTGACAGATACGCAGTATTTT
CDR3aa: CASGGAGVTDTQYF
d_gene: -
j_gene: TRBJ2-3
len: 14
v_gene: TRBV2
abundance: -

CDR3nt: TGTGCCAGCAGCTTGGGGTTTAACCCTACCGAGCAGTACTTC
CDR3aa: CASSLGFNPTEQYF
d_gene: -
j_gene: TRBJ2-7
len: 14
v_gene: TRBV7-2
abundance: -

CDR3nt: TGTGCCAGCAGCCCAACTGGGGGGCCCGGGGAGCTGTTTTTT
CDR3aa: CASSPTGGPGELFF
d_gene: -
j_gene: TRBJ2-2
len: 14
v_gene: TRBV7-2
abundance: -

CDR3nt: TGTGCCAGCAGTTTCCGGACAGGGGAGACCCAGTACTTC
CDR3aa: CASSFRTGETQYF
d_gene: TRBD1
j_gene: TRBJ2-5
len: 13
v_gene: TRBV27
abundance: -

CDR3nt: TGTGCCAGCCGTGCTCGAGGTGCCCGAACGAATACGCAGTATTTT
CDR3aa: CASRARGARTNTQYF
d_gene: -
j_gene: TRBJ2-3
len: 15
v_gene: TRBV6-2/TRBV6-3
abundance: -

CDR3nt: TGTGCCAGCAGGGCTACAGGGAGGGATGAGCAGTTCTTC
CDR3aa: CASRATGRDEQFF
d_gene: -
j_gene: TRBJ2-1
len: 13
v_gene: TRBV6-1
abundance: -

CDR3nt: TGTGCCAGCAGCTTAGGGCTCGGGAGTGGCTCCTACAATGAGCAGTTCTTC
CDR3aa: CASSLGLGSGSYNEQFF
d_gene: -
j_gene: TRBJ2-1
len: 17
v_gene: TRBV7-2
abundance: many

CDR3nt: TGTGCCAGCAGTCTTAGGGGGGTAGCGGGAGGCAAAAACATTCAGTACTTC
CDR3aa: CASSLRGVAGGKNIQYF
d_gene: TRBD2
j_gene: TRBJ2-4
len: 17
v_gene: TRBV7-2
abundance: many

CDR3nt: TGTGCCAGCAGACATACAGGGGGCCAATTCTATGGCTACACCTTC
CDR3aa: CASRHTGGQFYGYTF
d_gene: TRBD1
j_gene: TRBJ1-2
len: 15
v_gene: TRBV3-1
abundance: -

CDR3nt: TGTGCCAGCAGTTCGGTTGGACTAGGGTCGTACAATGAGCAGTTCTTC
CDR3aa: CASSSVGLGSYNEQFF
d_gene: TRBD2
j_gene: TRBJ2-1
len: 16
v_gene: TRBV6-2/TRBV6-3
abundance: -

CDR3nt: TGTGCCAGCAGCTTCAAGGCTAGCGGGAGGCACCAAGAGACCCAGTACTTC
CDR3aa: CASSFKASGRHQETQYF
d_gene: TRBD2
j_gene: TRBJ2-5
len: 17
v_gene: TRBV7-6
abundance: many

CDR3nt: TGTGCCAGCAGCTTAGAATCAACAGGGCAAGTTGGGTATGGCTACACCTTC
CDR3aa: CASSLESTGQVGYGYTF
d_gene: -
j_gene: TRBJ1-2
len: 17
v_gene: TRBV7-2
abundance: many

CDR3nt: TGCGCCAGCAGCCAATTGCGAGGGAACACTGAAGCTTTCTTT
CDR3aa: CASSQLRGNTEAFF
d_gene: -
j_gene: TRBJ1-1
len: 14
v_gene: TRBV4-1
abundance: -

CDR3nt: TGTGCCAGTAGTAGTACCGGGACTAGCGGGATCTATGAGCAGTTCTTC
CDR3aa: CASSSTGTSGIYEQFF
d_gene: TRBD2
j_gene: TRBJ2-1
len: 16
v_gene: TRBV19
abundance: few

CDR3nt: TGTGCCAGCAGTCGGACAGGGGGTAGGACTGAAGCTTTCTTT
CDR3aa: CASSRTGGRTEAFF
d_gene: TRBD1
j_gene: TRBJ1-1
len: 14
v_gene: TRBV12-3/TRBV12-4
abundance: -

CDR3nt: TGTGCCAGCAGTTTGAGGGTGCTGGGTCCATCGGGACTAGCGGGGATCTACAATGAGCAGTTCTTC
CDR3aa: CASSLRVLGPSGLAGIYNEQFF
d_gene: TRBD2
j_gene: TRBJ2-1
len: 22
v_gene: TRBV27
abundance: once

CDR3nt: TGTGCCAGCAGTTTCTCCCGGAGCCCTGGGGCCAACGTCCTGACTTTC
CDR3aa: CASSFSRSPGANVLTF
d_gene: -
j_gene: TRBJ2-6
len: 16
v_gene: TRBV28
abundance: few

CDR3nt: TGCGCCAGCAGTTTCCGGGACGTAGGATCCTTCGATGAGCAGTTCTTC
CDR3aa: CASSFRDVGSFDEQFF
d_gene: -
j_gene: TRBJ2-1
len: 16
v_gene: TRBV5-1
abundance: few

CDR3nt: TGTGCCAGCACCCCCGACAGTCCCGGACAGCCCCAGCATTTT
CDR3aa: CASTPDSPGQPQHF
d_gene: -
j_gene: TRBJ1-5
len: 14
v_gene: TRBV6-2/TRBV6-3
abundance: -

CDR3nt: TGTGCCAGCAGCCCGACAGGCTACCTCTACGAGCAGTACTTC
CDR3aa: CASSPTGYLYEQYF
d_gene: -
j_gene: TRBJ2-7
len: 14
v_gene: TRBV7-2
abundance: -

CDR3nt: TGTGCCAGCAGCTTACAGGGGGGGGTGGGTCAGCCCCAGCATTTT
CDR3aa: CASSLQGGVGQPQHF
d_gene: TRBD1
j_gene: TRBJ1-5
len: 15
v_gene: TRBV7-2
abundance: few

CDR3nt: TGCAGCGTTGAAGGAAACGGGAGGGAAGCTTTCTTT
CDR3aa: CSVEGNGREAFF
d_gene: -
j_gene: TRBJ1-1
len: 12
v_gene: TRBV29-1
abundance: -

CDR3nt: TGTGCCAGCTCACCACAGGATGGGGGCTACGAGCAGTACTTC
CDR3aa: CASSPQDGGYEQYF
d_gene: -
j_gene: TRBJ2-7
len: 14
v_gene: TRBV18
abundance: -

CDR3nt: TGTGCCAGCAGCCAGGGGGGCGGGGACAATCAGCCCCAGCATTTT
CDR3aa: CASSQGGGDNQPQHF
d_gene: TRBD1
j_gene: TRBJ1-5
len: 15
v_gene: TRBV11-1
abundance: -

CDR3nt: TGCAGTGCTAGGGGCCGACTAGCGGGAGTCCGGGAGCAGTACTTC
CDR3aa: CSARGRLAGVREQYF
d_gene: TRBD2
j_gene: TRBJ2-7
len: 15
v_gene: TRBV20-1
abundance: -

CDR3nt: TGTGCCAGCAGCTTCGATCTTCGCACAGATACGCAGTATTTT
CDR3aa: CASSFDLRTDTQYF
d_gene: -
j_gene: TRBJ2-3
len: 14
v_gene: TRBV7-8
abundance: many

CDR3nt: TGTGCCAGTAGTATTCTGAGAGGGGGCTCAGAGACCCAGTACTTC
CDR3aa: CASSILRGGSETQYF
d_gene: TRBD1
j_gene: TRBJ2-5
len: 15
v_gene: TRBV19
abundance: few

CDR3nt: TGTGCCAGCAGCTTGGGACACGGTACTTCCTACGAGCAGTACTTC
CDR3aa: CASSLGHGTSYEQYF
d_gene: -
j_gene: TRBJ2-7
len: 15
v_gene: TRBV7-2
abundance: many

CDR3nt: TGTGCCAGCAGCCGAGGGACTAGCGAGACAGATACGCAGTATTTT
CDR3aa: CASSRGTSETDTQYF
d_gene: TRBD2
j_gene: TRBJ2-3
len: 15
v_gene: TRBV11-2
abundance: -

CDR3nt: TGTGCCTGGAGGTCGGGTCAGGCGTCAACAGATACGCAGTATTTT
CDR3aa: CAWRSGQASTDTQYF
d_gene: -
j_gene: TRBJ2-3
len: 15
v_gene: TRBV30
abundance: -

CDR3nt: TGTGCCAGCAGGGGGAGACAGGACTATGGCTACACCTTC
CDR3aa: CASRGRQDYGYTF
d_gene: -
j_gene: TRBJ1-2
len: 13
v_gene: TRBV28
abundance: -

CDR3nt: TGTGCCAGCAGTGAAAGCAGATACGAGCAGTACTTC
CDR3aa: CASSESRYEQYF
d_gene: -
j_gene: TRBJ2-7
len: 12
v_gene: TRBV6-1
abundance: -

CDR3nt: TGTGCCAGCAGTCTGACAGAATCTGCCTACGAGCAGTACTTC
CDR3aa: CASSLTESAYEQYF
d_gene: -
j_gene: TRBJ2-7
len: 14
v_gene: TRBV27
abundance: few

CDR3nt: TGTGCCATCAGTGAATCAGTTCTGACTGGAAACACCATATATTTT
CDR3aa: CAISESVLTGNTIYF
d_gene: -
j_gene: TRBJ1-3
len: 15
v_gene: TRBV10-3
abundance: -

CDR3nt: TGCGCCAGCAGCTTGGGGGTTAGCGGCCTCTCCTACAATGAGCAGTTCTTC
CDR3aa: CASSLGVSGLSYNEQFF
d_gene: -
j_gene: TRBJ2-1
len: 17
v_gene: TRBV5-1
abundance: -

CDR3nt: TGTGCCAGCAGTTACGCAGGGGTTAGCACAGATACGCAGTATTTT
CDR3aa: CASSYAGVSTDTQYF
d_gene: -
j_gene: TRBJ2-3
len: 15
v_gene: TRBV6-2/TRBV6-3
abundance: few

CDR3nt: TGTGCCAGCAGCTCCACCACGGGGCCGTCCCAGTACTTC
CDR3aa: CASSSTTGPSQYF
d_gene: -
j_gene: TRBJ2-5
len: 13
v_gene: TRBV7-9
abundance: -

CDR3nt: TGTGCCAGCAGTCTCACGGCTCGGACAGCGCTTGATGAAAAACTGTTTTTT
CDR3aa: CASSLTARTALDEKLFF
d_gene: -
j_gene: TRBJ1-4
len: 17
v_gene: TRBV6-5
abundance: -

CDR3nt: TGCAGCGTTGAGCGGACAGATAACTACGAGCAGTACTTC
CDR3aa: CSVERTDNYEQYF
d_gene: -
j_gene: TRBJ2-7
len: 13
v_gene: TRBV29-1
abundance: -

CDR3nt: TGTGCCACCAGTGCTGGGGATGAGCAGTTCTTC
CDR3aa: CATSAGDEQFF
d_gene: -
j_gene: TRBJ2-1
len: 11
v_gene: TRBV24-1
abundance: few

CDR3nt: TGCGCCAGCAGAAGGACAGGCTCAGATACGCAGTATTTT
CDR3aa: CASRRTGSDTQYF
d_gene: TRBD1
j_gene: TRBJ2-3
len: 13
v_gene: TRBV5-1
abundance: once

CDR3nt: TGTGCCAGCAGTTTCTCTGGGACAGAATCCAACTATGGCTACACCTTC
CDR3aa: CASSFSGTESNYGYTF
d_gene: TRBD1
j_gene: TRBJ1-2
len: 16
v_gene: TRBV12-3/TRBV12-4
abundance: -

CDR3nt: TGTGCCAGCAGCGCAACAGGGCAGTATTCTGGGGCCAACGTCCTGACTTTC
CDR3aa: CASSATGQYSGANVLTF
d_gene: -
j_gene: TRBJ2-6
len: 17
v_gene: TRBV6-2/TRBV6-3
abundance: -

CDR3nt: TGTGCCAGCAGTGAGTCTAGCTTCGGCACAGATACGCAGTATTTT
CDR3aa: CASSESSFGTDTQYF
d_gene: -
j_gene: TRBJ2-3
len: 15
v_gene: TRBV25-1
abundance: -

CDR3nt: TGTGCCACCCGGGGGGCGGGGGTCCAGCCGAACACTGAAGCTTTCTTT
CDR3aa: CATRGAGVQPNTEAFF
d_gene: -
j_gene: TRBJ1-1
len: 16
v_gene: TRBV6-2/TRBV6-3
abundance: few

CDR3nt: TGTGCCAGCACCTTGGGCAGCGGGAATGCTGAGACCCAGTACTTC
CDR3aa: CASTLGSGNAETQYF
d_gene: TRBD2
j_gene: TRBJ2-5
len: 15
v_gene: TRBV28
abundance: -

CDR3nt: TGCGCCAGCAGCCAAGATGTCGGAAACACCATATATTTT
CDR3aa: CASSQDVGNTIYF
d_gene: -
j_gene: TRBJ1-3
len: 13
v_gene: TRBV4-3
abundance: -

CDR3nt: TGTGCCAGCAGCTTAGGGGTGTCTAGACTACGGTTCTTC
CDR3aa: CASSLGVSRLRFF
d_gene: -
j_gene: TRBJ2-1
len: 13
v_gene: TRBV11-2
abundance: few

CDR3nt: TGTGCCAGCAGCTTCATCAGCGGGAGTGGTTCGAATGAAGCTTTCTTT
CDR3aa: CASSFISGSGSNEAFF
d_gene: -
j_gene: TRBJ1-1
len: 16
v_gene: TRBV5-4
abundance: -

CDR3nt: TGCAGTGCTACCCAGTCCGGGACAGCGAACACTGAAGCTTTCTTT
CDR3aa: CSATQSGTANTEAFF
d_gene: TRBD1
j_gene: TRBJ1-1
len: 15
v_gene: TRBV20-1
abundance: -

CDR3nt: TGTGCCAGCAGCTATGGGGACGGCTACGAGCAGTACTTC
CDR3aa: CASSYGDGYEQYF
d_gene: -
j_gene: TRBJ2-7
len: 13
v_gene: TRBV7-9
abundance: -